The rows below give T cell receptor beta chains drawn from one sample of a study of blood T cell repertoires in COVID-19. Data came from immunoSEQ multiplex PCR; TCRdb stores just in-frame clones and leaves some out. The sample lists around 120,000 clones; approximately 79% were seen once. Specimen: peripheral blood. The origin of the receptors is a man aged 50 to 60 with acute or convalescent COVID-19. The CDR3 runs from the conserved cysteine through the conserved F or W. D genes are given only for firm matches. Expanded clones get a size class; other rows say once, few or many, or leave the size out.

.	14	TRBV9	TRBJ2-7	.	CASSVGAGTYEQYF	TGTGCCAGCAGCGTAGGGGCAGGGACCTACGAGCAGTACTTC
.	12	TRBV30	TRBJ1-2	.	CAWSVTNYGYTF	TGTGCCTGGAGTGTGACAAACTATGGCTACACCTTC
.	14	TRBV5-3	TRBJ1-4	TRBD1	CARSPDRGNEKLFF	TGTGCCAGAAGCCCGGACAGGGGGAATGAAAAACTGTTTTTT
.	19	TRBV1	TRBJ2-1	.	CTSYSGTSGGFSSYNEQFF	TGCACCAGCTATTCCGGGACTAGCGGGGGGTTTAGCTCCTACAATGAGCAGTTCTTC
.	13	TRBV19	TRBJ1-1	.	CASSMRQNTEAFF	TGTGCCAGTAGTATGAGGCAGAACACTGAAGCTTTCTTT
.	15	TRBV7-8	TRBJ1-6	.	CASSLVSSYNSPLHF	TGTGCCAGCAGCTTAGTCAGCTCCTATAATTCACCCCTCCACTTT
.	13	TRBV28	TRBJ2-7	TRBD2	CASSPSGTYEQYF	TGTGCCAGCAGTCCCAGCGGGACCTACGAGCAGTACTTC
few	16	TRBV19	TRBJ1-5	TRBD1	CASSIGYRGTGQPQHF	TGTGCCAGTAGTATAGGTTACAGGGGAACAGGGCAGCCCCAGCATTTT
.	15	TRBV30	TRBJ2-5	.	CAWSSGFLIQETQYF	TGTGCCTGGAGTTCGGGGTTCCTAATTCAAGAGACCCAGTACTTC
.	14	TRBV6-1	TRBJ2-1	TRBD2	CASSDGEREHEQFF	TGTGCCAGCAGTGATGGTGAGCGGGAACATGAGCAGTTCTTC
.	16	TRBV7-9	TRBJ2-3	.	CASSDRDGGTPDTQYF	TGTGCCAGCAGCGACCGGGACGGAGGGACGCCAGATACGCAGTATTTT
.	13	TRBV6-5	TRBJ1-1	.	CATSQEQNTEAFF	TGTGCCACTTCACAGGAGCAGAACACTGAAGCTTTCTTT
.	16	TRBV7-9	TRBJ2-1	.	CASSLANRPVSLEQFF	TGTGCCAGCAGCTTAGCGAATCGCCCGGTTTCTCTGGAGCAGTTCTTC
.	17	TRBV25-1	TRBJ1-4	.	CASSGREVGVQNEKLFF	TGTGCCAGCAGTGGCAGGGAGGTGGGGGTGCAAAATGAAAAACTGTTTTTT
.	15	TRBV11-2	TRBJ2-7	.	CASSPPDRRTYEQYF	TGTGCCAGCAGCCCCCCCGACAGGAGAACCTACGAGCAGTACTTC
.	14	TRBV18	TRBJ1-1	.	CASSPNGRNTEAFF	TGTGCCAGCTCACCGAACGGTAGGAACACTGAAGCTTTCTTT